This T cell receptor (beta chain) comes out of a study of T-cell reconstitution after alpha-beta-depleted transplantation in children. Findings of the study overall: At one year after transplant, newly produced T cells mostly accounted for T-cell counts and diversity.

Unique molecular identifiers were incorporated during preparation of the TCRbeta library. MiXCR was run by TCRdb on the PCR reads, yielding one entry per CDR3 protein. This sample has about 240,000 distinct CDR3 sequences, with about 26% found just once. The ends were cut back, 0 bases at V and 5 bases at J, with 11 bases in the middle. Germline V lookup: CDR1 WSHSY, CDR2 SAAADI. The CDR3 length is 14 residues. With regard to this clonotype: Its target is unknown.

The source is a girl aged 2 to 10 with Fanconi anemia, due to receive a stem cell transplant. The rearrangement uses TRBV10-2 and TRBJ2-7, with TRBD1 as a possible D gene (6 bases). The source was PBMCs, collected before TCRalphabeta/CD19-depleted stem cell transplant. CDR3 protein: CASSESAGAHEQYF. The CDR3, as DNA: TGCGCCAGCAGTGAGTCGGCAGGGGCCCACGAGCAGTACTTC.